The present T cell receptor (beta chain) was sequenced within a study of T cells in Graves' hyperthyroidism and ophthalmopathy. Study summary: Peripheral blood sampling occurred at initial diagnosis, before any treatment. Study-wide results and limits: Ophthalmopathy was separated from stable hyperthyroidism by a 13 V-J model.

The CDR3 runs to 15 residues. The J segment lost 8 bases and the V segment lost 1 base, leaving 4 bases of the junction unmatched. The germline V gene has CDR1 MNHNS and CDR2 SASEGT. This clonotype occurred many times. What it binds is unknown. Hyperthyroidism in the patients, aged 18 to 65, was newly diagnosed and under 2 months in duration. Exclusion of a patient resulted from uncontrolled infection, other autoimmune disease, pregnancy or lactation. Using RNA transcripts as the source, TCR beta CDR3 regions were amplified. During a first-round RT-PCR of the TCR CDR3, the HTBI primer set was used. MiXCR was run by TCRdb on the multiplex PCR reads, yielding one entry per CDR3 protein. The sample lists 700,000 or so distinct CDR3 sequences, less than 20% seen once, with over 7.5% in the top ten.

The sequenced sample consisted of blood. The gene calls are TRBV6-1 and TRBJ2-1; 11 positions match TRBD1. The sequence came from a man younger than 30 with Graves' hyperthyroidism. DNA for the CDR3: TGTGCCAGCAGTGAAGGGACAGGGGGCGCGTATGAGCAGTTCTTC. Amino acid sequence: CASSEGTGGAYEQFF.